The sequence of this TCR beta chain was determined in a study of T cells in women clearing cervical HPV infection. Whole-study results and caveats: Cases carried less TRBV6-7 than controls: roughly 0.12% versus 0.17%.

Comments on this clone: Its antigen is unknown. The DNA ends 3 residues before the CDR3 does, and the rest of the CDR3 is filled in from the germline J gene.

This CDR3 has 15 amino acids. The V segment lost 1 base and the J segment 7 bases; nucleotides outside the gene matches: 7. Germline lookup yields CDR1 LNHDA and CDR2 SQIVND (reference sequence). Sequencing was performed with immunoSEQ multiplex PCR; in TCRdb, only in-frame clones are kept and a portion is missing. This sample contains roughly 42,000 clones. The sequence was collected from a woman aged 18-69 years with a cervical HPV16 infection that either progressed to CIN3+ or cleared (not recorded which). What was sequenced was blood buffy coat. This rearrangement joins TRBV19 to TRBJ2-1; TRBD1 agrees at 7 bases. The DNA read from the CDR3 is TGTGCCAGTAGTATAGGAGGGGGCCCAGTGAATGAG. As protein: CASSIGGGPVNE. The entire CDR3 reads CASSIGGGPVNEQFF.